This TCR beta chain was recovered during a study of long-term antiretroviral therapy in people with HIV. Overall study findings and caveats: HIV repertoires covered narrower CDR3 length ranges than controls did. In the period from the mid-2000s to the late 2010s, blood was collected, possibly under older ART regimens.

Run at survey level, the immunoSEQ assay was version v3.0. TCRdb's table, derived via immunoSEQ multiplex PCR, lists solely in-frame clones and lacks some. The repertoire holds about 48,000 clones, under 90% seen once, with approximately 3% in the top ten. On this clone itself: Its antigen is unknown.

The trim removed 4 bases at V and 8 bases at J, leaving 14 bases unmatched. CDR1 is MNHNS, CDR2 SASEGT, per germline. The CDR3 is 17 residues long. This sequence originates from a woman aged 18-30 years with HIV. The gene calls are TRBV6-1 and TRBJ2-1; 10 bases match TRBD1. The starting material was unsorted PBMCs, obtained 0.8 years after starting antiretroviral therapy. The CDR3, as DNA: TGTGCCAGCAGTGCAATGGGACAGGGGAAGATTGTCGATGAGCAGTTCTTC. This sequence encodes CASSAMGQGKIVDEQFF.